A selection of T cell receptor beta chains follows, all from one sample in a study of shared clonotypes between healthy human individuals. Sequencing was performed with immunoSEQ multiplex PCR; in TCRdb, only in-frame clones are kept and a portion is missing. The repertoire holds 800,000 to 1,200,000 clones, with about 84% as singletons. The material sequenced was memory CD4+ T cells from PBMCs. The source of these receptors is a man aged 18 to 29 in good health. Some clones in this sample may be carry-over from other donors' samples. CDR3s include the opening cysteine and the closing phenylalanine or tryptophan. Each record gives: clone size, V gene, J gene, D gene, CDR3 DNA, CDR3 protein. A D gene is named only where the DNA matches it firmly. Expanded clones are given a class, and other clones once, few, many or no size at all.

size: -
V: TRBV9
J: TRBJ2-3
D: -
DNA: TGTGCCAGCAGCACGGGGGACCGCGGATCGACGCAGTATTTT
CDR3: CASSTGDRGSTQYF

size: -
V: TRBV27
J: TRBJ1-5
D: TRBD1
DNA: TGTGCCAGCAGACCTGACAGGGTGGGAAATCAGCCCCAGCATTTT
CDR3: CASRPDRVGNQPQHF

size: few
V: TRBV7-2
J: TRBJ1-5
D: -
DNA: TGTGCCAGCAGCACAAAGACCCTAACGGGCCCCAATCAGCCCCAGCATTTT
CDR3: CASSTKTLTGPNQPQHF

size: once
V: TRBV28
J: TRBJ2-7
D: -
DNA: TGTGCCAGCAGTCTCCGGGACACCTCCTACGAGCAGTACTTC
CDR3: CASSLRDTSYEQYF

size: -
V: TRBV19
J: TRBJ2-5
D: TRBD1
DNA: TGTGCCAGTAGTTGGGGGACAGGGACCCAGTACTTC
CDR3: CASSWGTGTQYF

size: -
V: TRBV27
J: TRBJ1-5
D: -
DNA: TGTGCCAGCAGTGAAGCGACAGCGAATCAGCCCCAGCATTTT
CDR3: CASSEATANQPQHF

size: few
V: TRBV30
J: TRBJ1-5
D: -
DNA: TGTGCCTGGAGTGACAGCGGGATCCAGCCCCAGCATTTT
CDR3: CAWSDSGIQPQHF

size: -
V: TRBV6-5
J: TRBJ2-7
D: -
DNA: TGTGCCAGCAGTTACGGCTTTTGGGACGCGGGTAATAAGCAGTACTTC
CDR3: CASSYGFWDAGNKQYF

size: few
V: TRBV27
J: TRBJ1-4
D: TRBD1
DNA: TGTGCCAGTTCCAAACGGGACAGAAATGAAAAACTGTTTTTT
CDR3: CASSKRDRNEKLFF

size: -
V: TRBV5-1
J: TRBJ2-5
D: -
DNA: TGCGCCAGCAACTATCGTCCCCAAGAGACCCAGTACTTC
CDR3: CASNYRPQETQYF

size: once
V: TRBV5-1
J: TRBJ2-3
D: -
DNA: TGCGCCAGCAGCTTGGTTGGGCAGGGCCCCTCAGATACGCAGTATTTT
CDR3: CASSLVGQGPSDTQYF

size: -
V: TRBV25-1
J: TRBJ1-5
D: TRBD1
DNA: TGTGCCAGCAGTCGGGACAGGGCGGATCAGCCCCAGCATTTT
CDR3: CASSRDRADQPQHF

size: -
V: TRBV28
J: TRBJ2-1
D: -
DNA: TGTGCCAGCAGCCTCCTAGGTCGCTCCTACAATGAGCAGTTCTTC
CDR3: CASSLLGRSYNEQFF

size: -
V: TRBV5-4
J: TRBJ1-2
D: -
DNA: TGTGCCAGCAGCTCACAGGACCAGTTCTTTACCTTC
CDR3: CASSSQDQFFTF

size: -
V: TRBV7-3
J: TRBJ2-2
D: -
DNA: TGTGCCAGCAGCCTACTCCCCTCGTACGGGGAGCTGTTTTTT
CDR3: CASSLLPSYGELFF

size: few
V: TRBV5-1
J: TRBJ2-5
D: TRBD2
DNA: TGCGCCAGCAGCCGCCAACTAGCGGGAGGGGAGGAGACCCAGTACTTC
CDR3: CASSRQLAGGEETQYF